This T cell receptor beta chain was observed in a study of T cells after yellow fever vaccination (dated by TCRdb to about 2019). Concerning the study at large: The SMART-Seq v4 Ultra Low Input RNA kit was used to prepare libraries from fractions with low cell numbers. Two healthy male donors, one aged 18 to 30 and one aged 30 to 40 years, were included in the cohort. Bulk TCR alpha and beta repertoires were sequenced longitudinally to track T-cell clones before and after primary and booster YFV17D yellow fever vaccination. Blood samples were taken at several timepoints before and after primary and secondary immunization, and bulk PBMC replicates and cell subsets were isolated.

This clonotype was counted between two and nine times. This receptor's antigen is unknown. It has no much larger one-base neighbor in the sample; base qualities were not kept. The junction carries 4 bases between V and J, which are trimmed by 4 bases and 0 bases respectively. In the germline V gene, CDR1 corresponds to SQVTM and CDR2 to ANQGSEA. CDR3 length: 13 amino acids, cysteine to phenylalanine. Only CDR3 DNA is held: 39 bases, read in frame from base 1. TCR cDNA was made using 5'RACE template switching, a step that added a universal primer site and unique molecular identifiers. Priming of cDNA synthesis was performed from both the TCR alpha and TCR beta constant segments. Library amplification involved two PCR steps, and the second step added sample barcodes and sequencing adapters. Sequencing of libraries was done on Illumina HiSeq 2500 (2x100 bp) or NovaSeq (2x150 bp). In the original analysis: MIGEC was used to demultiplex reads and collapse the reads into UMI consensus sequences, and MiXCR was used for V(D)J alignment. Clonotypes responding to the vaccine were identified with edgeR on replicate PBMC samples, with the criteria of FDR below 0.01 and a log2 fold change above 5 up to day 15. CD4 or CD8 identity was assigned to each bulk clonotype according to whether the clonotype was present at higher abundance in the sequenced CD4 repertoire or the sequenced CD8 repertoire. TCRdb redid the processing of the public reads, applying fastp at Q25 and MiXCR, and retained in-frame beta chains. CDR3 protein duplicates are merged, each entry listing the most common genes and DNA. Clone size and V and J calls follow TCRdb, not the original study. For this sample the table gives around 550,000 distinct CDR3 sequences, of which 15% to 20% were detected only once. The biggest ten clones account for 13% to 15% of the sample.

Interpreted using the paper, the treatment or condition label stands for: live attenuated yellow fever vaccine strain. At each blood-draw timepoint, two biological replicates of bulk PBMCs were collected. A standard Ficoll-Paque protocol was used to isolate PBMCs from peripheral blood. TriZol was used to extract RNA from bulk PBMCs, CD4 and CD8 fractions, and dextramer-positive and dextramer-negative fractions. General conclusions and limits of the study: Only a couple of donors were included in the study, so the extent to which the findings can be generalized is limited. A small share of clonotypes occurred in both CD4 and CD8 compartments, likely arising from convergent recombination. Compared with the primary T-cell response, the secondary T-cell response was faster but weaker, reaching its peak on day 5 rather than on day 15. After the booster, most of the clones that had expanded following primary vaccination were detected again (roughly 96% of CD4 and 80% to 90% of CD8), which suggests that memory was broadly maintained. Computational filtering was required because FACS-sorted repertoires could contain abundant contaminating clonotypes from the bulk population.

The receptor's source is a man aged 25-40 years who received the YFV17D yellow fever vaccine. Sequenced here: PBMCs, sampled 15 days after the yellow fever booster vaccination. The chain employs TRBV29-1 and TRBJ2-6; the D gene is unclear. The sequenced DNA is TGCAGCGTTGGAAGCTCTGGGGCCAACGTCCTGACTTTC. It specifies CSVGSSGANVLTF.